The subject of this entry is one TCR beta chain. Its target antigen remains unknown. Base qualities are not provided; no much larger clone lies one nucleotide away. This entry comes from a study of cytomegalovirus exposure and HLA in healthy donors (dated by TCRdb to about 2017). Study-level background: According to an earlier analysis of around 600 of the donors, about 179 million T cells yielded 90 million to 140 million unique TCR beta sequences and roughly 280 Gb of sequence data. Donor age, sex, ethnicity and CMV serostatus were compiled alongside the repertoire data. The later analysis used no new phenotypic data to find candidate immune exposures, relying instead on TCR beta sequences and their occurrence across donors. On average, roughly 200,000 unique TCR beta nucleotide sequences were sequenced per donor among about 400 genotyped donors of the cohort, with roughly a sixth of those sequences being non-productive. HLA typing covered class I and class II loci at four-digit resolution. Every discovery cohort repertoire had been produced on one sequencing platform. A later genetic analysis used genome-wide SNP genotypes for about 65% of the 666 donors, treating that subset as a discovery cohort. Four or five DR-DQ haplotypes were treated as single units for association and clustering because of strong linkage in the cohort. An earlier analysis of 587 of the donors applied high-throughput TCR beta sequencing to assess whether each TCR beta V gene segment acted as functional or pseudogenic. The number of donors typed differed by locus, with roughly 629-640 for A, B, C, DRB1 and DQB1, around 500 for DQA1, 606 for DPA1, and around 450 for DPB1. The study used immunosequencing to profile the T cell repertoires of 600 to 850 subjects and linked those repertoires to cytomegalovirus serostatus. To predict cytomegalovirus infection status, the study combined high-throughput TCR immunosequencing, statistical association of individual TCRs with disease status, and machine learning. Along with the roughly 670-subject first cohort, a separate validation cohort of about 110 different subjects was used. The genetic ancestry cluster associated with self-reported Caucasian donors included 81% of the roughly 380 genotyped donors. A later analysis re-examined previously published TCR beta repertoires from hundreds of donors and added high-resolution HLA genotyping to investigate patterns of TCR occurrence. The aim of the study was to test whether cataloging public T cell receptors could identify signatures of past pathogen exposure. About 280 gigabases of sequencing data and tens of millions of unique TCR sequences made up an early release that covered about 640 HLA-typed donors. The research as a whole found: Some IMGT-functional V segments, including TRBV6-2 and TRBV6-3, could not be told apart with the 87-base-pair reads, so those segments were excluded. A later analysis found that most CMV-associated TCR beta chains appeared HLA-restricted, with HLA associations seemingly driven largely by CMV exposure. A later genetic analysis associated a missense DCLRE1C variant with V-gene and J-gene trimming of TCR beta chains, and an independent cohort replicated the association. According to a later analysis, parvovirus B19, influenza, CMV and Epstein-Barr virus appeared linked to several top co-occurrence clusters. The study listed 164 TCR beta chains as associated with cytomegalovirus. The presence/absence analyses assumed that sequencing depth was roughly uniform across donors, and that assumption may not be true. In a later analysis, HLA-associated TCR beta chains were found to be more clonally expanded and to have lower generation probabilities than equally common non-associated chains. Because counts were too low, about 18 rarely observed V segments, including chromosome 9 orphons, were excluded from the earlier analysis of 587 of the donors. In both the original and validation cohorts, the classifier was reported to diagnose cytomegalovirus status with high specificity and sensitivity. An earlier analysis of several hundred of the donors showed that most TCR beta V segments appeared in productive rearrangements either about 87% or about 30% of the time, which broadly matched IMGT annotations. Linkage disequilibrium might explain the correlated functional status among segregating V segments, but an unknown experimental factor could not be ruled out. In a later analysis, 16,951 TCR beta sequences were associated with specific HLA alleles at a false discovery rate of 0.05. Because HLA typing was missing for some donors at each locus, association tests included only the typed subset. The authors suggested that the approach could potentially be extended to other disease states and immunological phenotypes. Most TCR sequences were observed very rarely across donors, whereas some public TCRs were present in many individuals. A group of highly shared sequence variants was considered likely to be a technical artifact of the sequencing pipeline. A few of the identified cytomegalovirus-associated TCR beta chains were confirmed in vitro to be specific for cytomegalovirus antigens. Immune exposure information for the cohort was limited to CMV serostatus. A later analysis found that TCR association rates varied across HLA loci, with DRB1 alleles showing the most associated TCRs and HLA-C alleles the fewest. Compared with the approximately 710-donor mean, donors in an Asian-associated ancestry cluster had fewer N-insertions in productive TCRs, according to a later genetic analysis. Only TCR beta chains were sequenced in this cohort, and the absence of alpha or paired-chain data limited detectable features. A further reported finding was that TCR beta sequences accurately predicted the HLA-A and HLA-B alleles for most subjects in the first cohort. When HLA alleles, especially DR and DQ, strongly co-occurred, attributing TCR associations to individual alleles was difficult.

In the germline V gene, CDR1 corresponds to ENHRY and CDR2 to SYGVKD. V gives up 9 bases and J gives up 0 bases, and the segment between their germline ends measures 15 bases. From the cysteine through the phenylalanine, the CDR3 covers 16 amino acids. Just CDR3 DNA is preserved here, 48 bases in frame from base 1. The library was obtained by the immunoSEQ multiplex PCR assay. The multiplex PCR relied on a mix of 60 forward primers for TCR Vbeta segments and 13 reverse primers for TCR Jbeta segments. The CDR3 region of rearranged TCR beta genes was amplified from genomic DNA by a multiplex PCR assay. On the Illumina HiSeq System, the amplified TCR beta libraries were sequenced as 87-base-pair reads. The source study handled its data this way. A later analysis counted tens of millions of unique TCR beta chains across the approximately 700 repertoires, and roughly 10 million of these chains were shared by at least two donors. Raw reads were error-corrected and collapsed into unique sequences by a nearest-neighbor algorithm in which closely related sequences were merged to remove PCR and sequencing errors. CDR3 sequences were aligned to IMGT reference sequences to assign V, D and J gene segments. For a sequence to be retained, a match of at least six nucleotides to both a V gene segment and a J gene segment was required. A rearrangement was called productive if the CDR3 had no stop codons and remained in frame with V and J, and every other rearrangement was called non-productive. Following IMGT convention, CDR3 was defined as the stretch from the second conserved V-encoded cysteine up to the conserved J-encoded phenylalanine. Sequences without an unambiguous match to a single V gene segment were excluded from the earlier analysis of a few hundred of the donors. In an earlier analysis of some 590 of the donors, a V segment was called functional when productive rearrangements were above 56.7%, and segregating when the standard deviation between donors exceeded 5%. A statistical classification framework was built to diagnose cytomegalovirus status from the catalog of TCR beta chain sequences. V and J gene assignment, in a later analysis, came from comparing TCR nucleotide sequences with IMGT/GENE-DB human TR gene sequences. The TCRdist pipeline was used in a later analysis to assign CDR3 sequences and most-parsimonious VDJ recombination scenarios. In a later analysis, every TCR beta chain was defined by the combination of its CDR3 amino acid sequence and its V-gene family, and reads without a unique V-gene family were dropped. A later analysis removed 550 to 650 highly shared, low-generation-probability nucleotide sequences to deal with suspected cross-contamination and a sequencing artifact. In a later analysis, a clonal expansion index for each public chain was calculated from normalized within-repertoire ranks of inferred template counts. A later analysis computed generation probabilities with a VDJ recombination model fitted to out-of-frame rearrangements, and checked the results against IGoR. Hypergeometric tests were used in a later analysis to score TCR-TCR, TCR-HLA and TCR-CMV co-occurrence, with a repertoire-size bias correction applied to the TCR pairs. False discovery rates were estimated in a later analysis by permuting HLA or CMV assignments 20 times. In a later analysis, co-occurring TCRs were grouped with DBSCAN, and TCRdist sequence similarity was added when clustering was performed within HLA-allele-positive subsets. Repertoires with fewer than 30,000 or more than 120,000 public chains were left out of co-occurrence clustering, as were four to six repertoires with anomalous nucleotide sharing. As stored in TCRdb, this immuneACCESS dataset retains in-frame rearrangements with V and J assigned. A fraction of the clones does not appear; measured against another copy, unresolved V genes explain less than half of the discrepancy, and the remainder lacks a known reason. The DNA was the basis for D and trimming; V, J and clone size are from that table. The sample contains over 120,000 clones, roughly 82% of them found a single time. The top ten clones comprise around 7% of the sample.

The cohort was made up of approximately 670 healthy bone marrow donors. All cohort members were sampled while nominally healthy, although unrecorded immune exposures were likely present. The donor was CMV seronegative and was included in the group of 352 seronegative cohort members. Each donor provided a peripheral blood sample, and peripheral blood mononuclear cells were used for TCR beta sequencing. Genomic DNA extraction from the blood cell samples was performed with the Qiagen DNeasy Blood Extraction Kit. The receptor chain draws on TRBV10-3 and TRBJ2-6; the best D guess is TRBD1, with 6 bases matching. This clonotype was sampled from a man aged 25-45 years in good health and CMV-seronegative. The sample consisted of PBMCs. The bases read TGTGCCATTGGGACACTCCATAACTCTGGGGCCAACGTCCTGACTTTC. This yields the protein CAIGTLHNSGANVLTF.